The 15 T cell receptor beta chains reported below all come from one sample, sequenced in a study of T cells in Graves' hyperthyroidism and ophthalmopathy. TCR beta CDR3 region amplification was performed from RNA transcripts. The HTBI set primed first-round TCR CDR3 RT-PCR. Via MiXCR, TCRdb re-called the multiplex PCR reads, giving one row per CDR3 protein. The table lists hundreds of thousands of distinct CDR3 sequences, about a sixth of them singletons. The sample taken for sequencing was blood. These receptors all come from a woman aged 18-29 years with Graves' ophthalmopathy.

This clonotype showed up many times. The V gene is TRBV28, the J gene TRBJ2-7; TRBD2 agrees at 7 bases. Germline-derived CDR1 and CDR2 are MDHEN and SYDVKM. V was clipped by 3 bases and J by 6 bases; unmatched bases: 5. This CDR3 is 13 amino acids long. In nucleotides, the CDR3 is TGTGCCAGCAGTTTTGTACTAGCGAGCGAGCAGTACTTC. Its protein is CASSFVLASEQYF.

This clonotype was detected ten times or more. This chain uses TRBV2 with TRBJ1-2; D is undetermined. In germline, CDR1 is SNHLY, CDR2 FYNNEI. The CDR3 consists of 14 residues. Trimming left V 2 bases short and J 4 bases short, with 11 bases between. The DNA for the CDR3 is TGTGCCAGCAGTGAAAGACTTACTGGCTATGGCTACACCTTC. Its translation is CASSERLTGYGYTF.

Only a few counts were recorded for this clonotype. The rearrangement joins TRBV24-1 to TRBJ2-7, with 11 positions matching TRBD1. This CDR3 is 16 amino acids long. The germline CDR1 and CDR2 sequences are KGHDR and SFDVKD. V dropped 4 bases and J dropped 0; count of bases not matched to a gene: 4. DNA for the CDR3: TGTGCCACCAGTGACCCCGGGACAGGGGGCTCCTACGAGCAGTACTTC. Amino acids: CATSDPGTGGSYEQYF.

This clonotype was recorded at least ten times. The CDR3 DNA is TGCAGTGCTAGAGATGCAGGGGCGGCGGGCACTGAAGCTTTCTTT. This encodes CSARDAGAAGTEAFF. This sequence joins TRBV20-1 and TRBJ1-1; perhaps TRBD1 as D (6 bases). This CDR3 has 15 amino acids. V was clipped by 0 bases and J by 4 bases, with 15 bases between them. The germline CDR1 and CDR2 sequences are DFQATT and SNEGSKA (reference sequence).

The table lists this clonotype with a few counts. The rearrangement joins TRBV13 to TRBJ2-2; D possibly corresponds to TRBD2 (5 bases). The germline gives CDR1 PRHDT, CDR2 FYEKMQ (reference sequence). The CDR3 is made up of 16 amino acids. The V and J ends lost 4 bases and 7 bases respectively, with 19 bases between them. CDR3 sequence: CASSSKLGLLGGELFF. The CDR3 nucleotides read TGTGCCAGCAGCTCCAAACTCGGACTTTTGGGCGGGGAGCTGTTTTTT. Supplemented by reference TRBV13 and TRBJ2-2, the full variable domain reads AAGVIQSPRHLIKEKRETATLKCYPIPRHDTVYWYQQGPGQDPQFLISFYEKMQSDKGSIPDRFSAQQFSDYHSELNMSSLELGDSALYFCASSSKLGLLGGELFFGEGSRLTVL.

A note on this clonotype: One end of the junction is discordant with germline, which a read error may explain. V usage is TRBV5-1 and J usage is TRBJ2-3; D uncertain. Per the germline V gene, CDR1 is SGHRS and CDR2 is YFSETQ. The CDR3 covers 14 residues. DNA of the CDR3: TGTGCCAGCAGCTTAGGGTGGGCAGCAGATACGCAGTATTTT. Translated, it gives CASSLGWAADTQYF.

This clonotype was recorded a few times. This rearrangement joins TRBV20-1 to TRBJ1-4; no clear D gene. V lost 1 base to trimming and J lost 8 bases, with 11 bases between them. The CDR3 has 13 residues. CDR1 and CDR2 (germline): DFQATT, SNEGSKA (reference sequence). The CDR3 sequence: CSARGPRIEKLFF. CDR3 in DNA: TGCAGTGCTAGAGGACCGCGGATCGAAAAACTGTTTTTT.

In this sample, this clonotype turned up many times. This chain links TRBV28 with TRBJ2-7, with D maybe TRBD1 (6 bases). In germline, CDR1 is MDHEN, CDR2 SYDVKM. V dropped 6 bases and J dropped 2 bases, with 14 bases sitting between them. The CDR3 spans 14 residues. The CDR3 region has the DNA TGTGCCAGCAGCCATGTGGACAGTCCCTACGAGCAGTACTTC. Its translation: CASSHVDSPYEQYF.

V usage is TRBV28 and J usage is TRBJ2-2; D not resolved. Looked up from germline, CDR1 is MDHEN and CDR2 is SYDVKM. Deletions cut 4 bases from V and 2 bases from J, with 14 bases between. The CDR3 has 16 amino acids. CDR3 sequence: CASSSLFARNTGELFF. As DNA, the CDR3 is TGTGCCAGCAGTTCCCTCTTTGCTAGAAACACCGGGGAGCTGTTTTTT.

This clonotype was seen ten or more times. The V and J genes are TRBV5-5 and TRBJ1-2, with D possibly matching TRBD1 (5 bases). This CDR3 is built from 16 residues. The germline V gene encodes CDR1 SGHKS and CDR2 YYEKEE (reference sequence). Trimming took 1 base from V and 7 from J, leaving 20 bases between them. CDR3 in DNA: TGTGCCAGCAGCTTGTATTTCGAGGGGCGCGATCGTGGCTACACCTTC. Its translation: CASSLYFEGRDRGYTF.

This clonotype was observed at least ten times. Germline and junction disagree at one end, which may indicate a read error. The gene calls are TRBV12-3 or TRBV12-4 and TRBJ2-1; 12 positions match TRBD2. The CDR3 has 15 amino acids. The CDR3 bases are TGTGCCAGCAGTCTAGCGGGAGGGCCTGACAATGAGCAGTTCTTC. Translation: CASSLAGGPDNEQFF.

This clonotype was counted many times. The chain is built from TRBV7-3 and TRBJ2-5, with 7 bases fitting TRBD1. CDR3 size: 14 residues. Germline lookup yields CDR1 SGHTA and CDR2 FQGTGA. After removal of 4 bases from V and 4 bases from J, the junction contained 6 bases not matched to a gene. CDR3 nucleotide sequence: TGTGCCAGCAGCTCGACAGGGCACGGAGAGACCCAGTACTTC. It is translated as CASSSTGHGETQYF.

The rearrangement links TRBV5-1 to TRBJ2-7; D might be TRBD2 (6 bases). Per the germline V gene, CDR1 is SGHRS and CDR2 is YFSETQ. This CDR3 has 14 residues. V was clipped by 5 bases and J by 2 bases, with 14 bases between them. In DNA, the CDR3 is TGCGCCAGCAGTTCGGGGGAGGTGGCCTACGAGCAGTACTTC. It yields the protein CASSSGEVAYEQYF.

This clonotype was detected ten times or more. This rearrangement joins TRBV11-2 to TRBJ2-7; D is ambiguous. CDR3 length equals 14 residues. V dropped 1 base and J dropped 2 bases, with 9 bases sitting between them. Germline V CDR1 and CDR2: SGHAT, FQNNGV. CDR3: CASSLAPPPYEQYF. DNA of the CDR3: TGTGCCAGCAGCTTAGCTCCCCCCCCCTACGAGCAGTACTTC.

With regard to this clonotype: Since a much larger clone is just one base distant, this may be a read error. V gene TRBV18 combines with J gene TRBJ2-1; either TRBD1 or TRBD2 may fit D (5 bases each). The CDR3 contains 16 residues. The V gene's germline CDR1 is KGHSH and CDR2 LQKENI. Here the CDR3 reads CASSPPGTSSYNGQFF. The CDR3 DNA follows: TGTGCCAGCTCACCACCGGGGACCAGCTCCTACAATGGGCAGTTCTTC.